In its sample, the clone carrying this T cell receptor (beta chain) was seen many times. TCRdb called the 5' RACE reads again in MiXCR, with one record for every CDR3 protein. Of some 54,000 distinct CDR3 sequences in the sample, more than 8.5% were seen once. This CDR3 has 16 residues. V lost 2 bases, J lost 5 bases, and 6 bases stayed unmatched. Germline CDR1 SGHVS, CDR2 FQNEAQ. This record comes from a study of early T cells in non-severe SARS-CoV-2 infection. Turning to the study itself: It was bulk RNA from unsorted whole blood that was sequenced, and the chains were unpaired.

The genes are TRBV7-8 and TRBJ2-2; TRBD1 matches at 9 bases. The sequenced material came from whole blood. The TCR was taken from an adult who was a healthcare worker with PCR-confirmed SARS-CoV-2 infection or an uninfected control (not recorded which). The CDR3 loop is CASSLRDRVGTGELFF. CDR3 nucleotides: TGTGCCAGCAGCTTAAGGGACAGGGTAGGGACCGGGGAGCTGTTTTTT.